This T cell receptor (beta chain) comes out of a study of beta chain features in type 1 diabetes. Comment on this clone: Its antigen is as yet unknown. The same CDR3 is also encoded by other DNA sequences in this sample.

Of the isolated RNA, all was reverse transcribed, and so the sequenced material was expressed TCRB transcripts. Measured with immunoSEQ multiplex PCR; TCRdb has only the in-frame clones, and not every one. The data contain 350,000 to 450,000 clones, 11% to 15% of them singletons. Findings of the study overall: A possible short-template PCR bias applies equally to patients and controls. TCRB CDR3s were moderately but significantly shorter in Type 1 diabetes patients in all four CD4+ subsets.

The germline V gene has CDR1 SEHNR and CDR2 FQNEAQ (reference sequence). The CDR3 has 12 amino acids. V lost 3 bases and J lost 4, with 5 bases in between. The source of this sequence is a young man in good health. The material sequenced was naive CD4+ T cells from blood. The chain joins TRBV7-9 to TRBJ2-3; D call uncertain. CDR3 amino acids: CASSFGPDTQYF. CDR3 nucleotide sequence: TGTGCCAGCAGCTTTGGCCCAGATACGCAGTATTTT.